These T cell receptor beta chains were read from a single sample in a study of cytomegalovirus exposure and HLA in healthy donors. Some clones are missing from TCRdb's copy, which holds only in-frame ones; the method was immunoSEQ multiplex PCR. Its table lists around 150,000 clones. Sequencing was performed on PBMCs. The receptors were gathered from a woman between 55 and 75 years old in good health and CMV-seronegative. Each CDR3 is given without its conserved first and last residue. The order of the fields is CDR3 protein, V gene.

CDR3: ASSKGLAGETQY; V: TRBV9
CDR3: ASSPRPGGQGIYGYT; V: TRBV5-1
CDR3: ASSKGDSGTGGPYEQY; V: TRBV21-1
CDR3: ASGIWSGDTEAF; V: TRBV19
CDR3: ASSQGDWNTEAF; V: TRBV4-2
CDR3: ASRQGANQPQH; V: TRBV6-5
CDR3: ASSRDSTDTQY; V: TRBV9
CDR3: ASSGQANTEAF; V: TRBV5-1
CDR3: ASSSQPGEDSPLH; V: TRBV5-1
CDR3: ASSLTSSGNEQF; V: TRBV7-3
CDR3: ASSLRFEGDTQY; V: TRBV7-3
CDR3: ASSVAAGQPQH; V: TRBV9
CDR3: AWTYRQGYTEAF; V: TRBV30
CDR3: ASSRQGVNTGELF; V: TRBV11-1
CDR3: ASSLGTSDTQY; V: TRBV5-1
CDR3: ASSGRTGIRLRGYT; V: TRBV25-1
CDR3: ASSATGGWGSNQPQH; V: TRBV7-2
CDR3: ASSILTGTGSYEQY; V: TRBV13
CDR3: ASSLWGRNQPQH; V: TRBV5-5
CDR3: ASRGAGGAYEQH; V: TRBV6-6
CDR3: ASSRGGTKETQY; V: TRBV7-3
CDR3: ASSNGQGNTIY; V: TRBV6-6
CDR3: ASSFSGGNLYIYEQY; V: TRBV7-2
CDR3: ASSPTEGANWGYT; V: TRBV19
CDR3: ASSPVAYEQY; V: TRBV11-2
CDR3: ASSLTGSSGNTIY; V: TRBV19
CDR3: ASSEGGAGIY; V: TRBV6-1
CDR3: ASSQVGLAGVQETQY; V: TRBV4-1
CDR3: SVGGGNTEAF; V: TRBV29-1
CDR3: SVDRVGSEAF; V: TRBV29-1
CDR3: ASKREETQY; V: TRBV19
CDR3: ASSPGTGDGNTIY; V: TRBV7-7
CDR3: ASSGASGSKDTQY; V: TRBV10-1
CDR3: ASSYGRGGDTQY; V: TRBV6-6
CDR3: ASSLAQGLNEKLF; V: TRBV7-9
CDR3: ASSLGSALYEQY; V: TRBV7-2
CDR3: ASSYVSGIKEQY; V: TRBV7-9
CDR3: ASSKHPQY; V: TRBV2
CDR3: ASSDALSGNTIY; V: TRBV25-1
CDR3: ASSIEPVGSGVDEQF; V: TRBV19
CDR3: ASSRRGASTEAF; V: TRBV2
CDR3: ASSLGGPSVYEQY; V: TRBV5-4
CDR3: ASSLVGGFPYEQY; V: TRBV5-4
CDR3: ASSFGQGLNSPLH; V: TRBV5-4
CDR3: ASGAWGGNTIY; V: TRBV2